The 12 T cell receptor beta chains in this list originate from one sample, sequenced in a study of control samples from healthy donors and cancer patients. Sequenced by immunoSEQ multiplex PCR; TCRdb stores in-frame clones only, minus some. Among about 150,000 clones listed, 85% to 95% were seen once. The sequenced sample consisted of PBMCs. Receptors were obtained from a man aged 60 to 69 with colorectal cancer.

V is TRBV3-1 (or the pseudogene TRBV3-2) and J is TRBJ1-3; D ambiguous. The V and J ends lost 1 base and 4 bases respectively, with 5 bases between them. CDR3 length equals 13 residues. Germline V lookup: CDR1 LGHDT, CDR2 YNNKEL (reference sequence). CDR3 DNA: TGTGCCAGCAGCCAAGGATCGGGAAACACCATATATTTT. Its translation: CASSQGSGNTIYF.

The chain couples TRBV2 to TRBJ1-2; D is uncertain. Trimming took 0 bases from V and 7 from J, leaving 9 bases between them. Germline CDR1 SNHLY, CDR2 FYNNEI. The CDR3 runs to 13 residues. The CDR3 sequence: CASSEAAQAGYTF. The CDR3 nucleotides read TGTGCCAGCAGTGAAGCTGCACAAGCTGGCTACACCTTC.

The chain combines TRBV28 with TRBJ2-3; D is perhaps TRBD1 (6 bases). The CDR3 contains 15 residues. Trimming pared 6 bases from V and 4 bases from J, leaving 17 bases between. The V gene's germline CDR1 is MDHEN and CDR2 SYDVKM. The CDR3 spells CASSPLRGGADTQYF. In DNA form, the CDR3 reads TGTGCCAGCAGCCCTCTCAGGGGTGGCGCAGATACGCAGTATTTT.

Note on this clone: The same CDR3 arises from other DNA sequences in this sample as well. V and J are TRBV7-2 and TRBJ1-1; TRBD1 is a possible D gene (5 bases). Germline V gene sequence: CDR1 SGHTA, CDR2 FQGNSA. Trimming stripped 1 base from V and 5 bases from J, with 8 bases between. CDR3 length: 13 residues. This CDR3 reads CASSLGEGTEAFF. CDR3 DNA sequence: TGTGCCAGCAGCTTAGGGGAGGGGACTGAAGCTTTCTTT.

Written as DNA, the CDR3 is TGTGCCAGCAGTTCGCAGGGTTCTGGCTACACCTTC. Protein: CASSSQGSGYTF. The rearrangement links TRBV11-2 to TRBJ1-2; tentatively, D is TRBD1 (5 bases). The ends were cut back, 6 bases at V and 7 bases at J, with 12 bases in the middle. Germline V gives CDR1 SGHAT, CDR2 FQNNGV. The CDR3 spans 12 residues.

The chain uses TRBV7-2 and TRBJ2-5; 8 bases are a match to TRBD2. Germline V gene data show CDR1 as SGHTA and CDR2 as FQGNSA. The CDR3 runs 17 residues. V lost 5 bases and J lost 2; bases outside the gene matches: 13. Written as DNA, the CDR3 is TGTGCCAGCAGCCCCCTAGCCTTTAGCGGGGAACAAGAGACCCAGTACTTC. Amino acids: CASSPLAFSGEQETQYF.

This chain uses TRBV28 with TRBJ2-5; 7 bases are a match to TRBD2. Germline assignment: CDR1 MDHEN and CDR2 SYDVKM. V gave up 7 bases and J gave up 0 bases; unmatched junction bases: 2. The CDR3 spans 13 residues. CDR3 sequence reads: CASTGGYQETQYF. In DNA form, the CDR3 reads TGTGCCAGCACCGGGGGGTACCAAGAGACCCAGTACTTC.

The chain employs TRBV3-1 (or the pseudogene TRBV3-2) and TRBJ1-2; no clear D gene. The CDR3 length is 14 residues. Germline V lookup: CDR1 LGHDT, CDR2 YNNKEL (reference sequence). Between the trimmed V and J ends, which lost 4 bases and 2 bases, there was a span of 11 bases. CDR3 sequence: CASSPGVMNYGYTF. CDR3 sequence (DNA): TGTGCCAGCAGCCCTGGGGTGATGAACTATGGCTACACCTTC.

The chain is built from TRBV12-3 or TRBV12-4 and TRBJ1-2, with a possible D match to TRBD1 (6 bases). Trimming removed 1 base at V and 8 bases at J, with 11 bases between. The CDR3 extends over 13 amino acids. This CDR3 reads CASSLGQGSGYTF. CDR3 bases: TGTGCCAGCAGTTTAGGGCAGGGGTCGGGCTACACCTTC.

J is TRBJ2-2 and V is TRBV7-9; 9 positions agree with TRBD2. With V trimmed by 5 bases and J by 0 bases, 1 base remained unmatched. Germline assignment: CDR1 SEHNR and CDR2 FQNEAQ (reference sequence). This CDR3 has 15 residues. This CDR3 is CASSGTSPNTGELFF. CDR3 bases: TGTGCCAGCAGCGGGACTAGCCCGAACACCGGGGAGCTGTTTTTT.

The chain joins TRBV12-3 or TRBV12-4 to TRBJ2-1; no clear D gene. There are 12 residues in the CDR3. Trimming stripped 1 base from V and 12 bases from J, with 10 bases between. The CDR3, as DNA: TGTGCCAGCAGTTTAGTTGCGGATCGGCAGTTCTTC. Its translation is CASSLVADRQFF.

Details on this clone: At one end, the junction sequence differs from germline, possibly due to a read error. This rearrangement joins TRBV5-8 to TRBJ2-5; D might be TRBD2 (5 bases). The CDR3 loop spans 12 amino acids. Germline loops: CDR1 SGHTS, CDR2 YDEGEE. CDR3 DNA: TGTGCCAGCAGCTTGGCCCGTAGGACTGGGGACTTC. Translating gives CASSLARRTGDF.